This T cell receptor (beta chain) was captured in a study of blood T cells in healthy people across ages. Study-wide points: Whereas aged donors had fewer naive CD4+ cells, long-lived donors had more of them and higher diversity.

A J-beta primer mix and a sample-barcoded 5' primer were used in a second PCR of roughly 6 to 11 cycles. A template-switch adaptor with 12 random nucleotides tagged each cDNA molecule. Each CDR3 protein gets one entry after TCRdb re-called the 5' RACE reads with MiXCR. The data contain 1.5 million to 2 million distinct CDR3 sequences, approximately 50% of them singletons. With respect to this clonotype: Its antigen is unidentified.

Germline V lookup: CDR1 SGHTA, CDR2 FQGNSA. The CDR3 sequence is 19 residues long. V was trimmed by 3 bases and J by 2 bases, leaving 25 bases between them. Sequenced sample: blood. The receptor comes from a middle-aged woman in good health. This chain joins TRBV7-2 and TRBJ2-5; possibly TRBD1 for D (6 bases). CDR3 sequence: CASSLEPGHASTFQETQYF. The CDR3 nucleotides read TGTGCCAGCAGCTTGGAGCCGGGACACGCAAGTACGTTTCAAGAGACCCAGTACTTC. Looking up the rest from reference TRBV7-2 and TRBJ2-5 gives the full variable domain: GAGVSQSPSNKVTEKGKDVELRCDPISGHTALYWYRQSLGQGLEFLIYFQGNSAPDKSGLPSDRFSAERTGGSVSTLTIQRTQQEDSAVYLCASSLEPGHASTFQETQYFGPGTRLLVL.